The rows below give T cell receptor beta chains drawn from one sample of a study of technical replicates of blood from a handful of donors. Measured with immunoSEQ multiplex PCR; TCRdb has only the in-frame clones, and not every one. The data contain 75,000 to 100,000 clones, approximately 94% of them seen just once; the ten biggest clones take up less than 0.35%. Material for sequencing was T cells isolated from PBMCs. Receptors were obtained from a human donor in good health. The CDR3 runs from the conserved cysteine through the conserved F or W. Each record gives: clone size, J gene, V gene, D gene, CDR3 protein, CDR3 DNA. D genes are given only for firm matches. Clone size is stated in some rows and not others, as once, few, many or a class when expanded.

NA,TRBJ2-7,TRBV6-5,NA,CASTPPSAYEQYF,TGTGCCAGCACCCCTCCGTCAGCCTACGAGCAGTACTTC
NA,TRBJ2-7,TRBV14,NA,CASSPYLTSSYEQYF,TGTGCCAGCAGCCCTTATTTAACTAGCTCCTACGAGCAGTACTTC
NA,TRBJ1-2,TRBV4-3,NA,CASSQNLRGGGYTF,TGCGCCAGCAGCCAAAACTTGAGGGGGGGCGGCTACACCTTC
NA,TRBJ1-4,TRBV28,NA,CASSPWSNEKLFF,TGTGCCAGCAGCCCCTGGAGTAATGAAAAACTGTTTTTT
NA,TRBJ2-7,TRBV6-1,TRBD1,CASLISGGSFEQYF,TGTGCCAGCCTAATTTCAGGGGGCAGCTTCGAGCAGTACTTC
NA,TRBJ2-1,TRBV11-3,NA,CASRLETPWDEQFF,TGTGCCAGCAGGCTGGAGACCCCCTGGGATGAGCAGTTCTTC
NA,TRBJ2-2,TRBV21-1,NA,CASSKVLGENTGELFF,TGTGCCAGCAGCAAAGTCTTGGGCGAGAACACCGGGGAGCTGTTTTTT
once,TRBJ1-2,TRBV6-6,TRBD1,CASSGRDRDYGYTF,TGTGCCAGCAGTGGGCGGGACAGGGACTATGGCTACACCTTC
once,TRBJ1-2,TRBV27,NA,CASSLSRGGGNYGYTF,TGTGCCAGCAGTTTATCTCGAGGTGGAGGGAACTATGGCTACACCTTC
NA,TRBJ2-7,TRBV6-6,TRBD1,CASRLGQDNVYEQYF,TGTGCCAGCAGACTGGGACAGGACAATGTATACGAGCAGTACTTC
NA,TRBJ2-5,TRBV13,TRBD1,CASSSTGGRETQYF,TGTGCCAGCAGCTCCACAGGGGGTAGAGAGACCCAGTACTTC
NA,TRBJ1-5,TRBV27,TRBD1,CASRWGTGKVEPQHF,TGTGCCAGCAGGTGGGGGACAGGGAAGGTCGAACCCCAGCATTTT
NA,TRBJ1-1,TRBV6-5,NA,CAISVDMNTEAFF,TGTGCCATCAGTGTGGACATGAACACTGAAGCTTTCTTT
NA,TRBJ2-2,TRBV5-1,TRBD2,CASSYRLAGGNSNTGELFF,TGCGCCAGCAGCTACAGACTAGCGGGAGGCAACTCGAACACCGGGGAGCTGTTTTTT
NA,TRBJ2-1,TRBV7-9,TRBD1,CASSGDSKLNEQFF,TGTGCCAGCAGCGGGGACAGTAAACTCAATGAGCAGTTCTTC
NA,TRBJ2-1,TRBV11-2,NA,CASSLRWEEGNEQFF,TGTGCCAGCAGCTTAAGGTGGGAGGAGGGGAATGAGCAGTTCTTC
NA,TRBJ2-7,TRBV15,NA,CATSRALSYEQYF,TGTGCCACCAGCAGAGCACTTTCCTACGAGCAGTACTTC
NA,TRBJ1-3,TRBV19,TRBD1,CASSGTGDGGPGNTIYF,TGTGCCAGTTCCGGGACAGGCGACGGGGGACCTGGAAACACCATATATTTT
NA,TRBJ2-7,TRBV27,TRBD2,CASSLLAVLAYEQYF,TGTGCCAGCAGTTTGCTAGCGGTACTTGCCTACGAGCAGTACTTC
NA,TRBJ2-2,TRBV7-2,TRBD2,CASSEAGSGELFF,TGTGCCAGCAGCGAAGCGGGGTCCGGGGAGCTGTTTTTT
NA,TRBJ2-5,TRBV21-1,NA,CASSKTPFGGSQETQYF,TGTGCCAGCAGCAAAACTCCTTTTGGCGGGAGCCAAGAGACCCAGTACTTC
NA,TRBJ2-7,TRBV6-1,NA,CASRYIYEQYF,TGTGCCAGCAGGTATATCTACGAGCAGTACTTC
NA,TRBJ2-7,TRBV23-1,TRBD1,CASSPWTGTGDYEQYF,TGCGCCAGCAGCCCATGGACCGGGACAGGGGACTACGAGCAGTACTTC
NA,TRBJ2-6,TRBV2,NA,CASTLRGSPSGANVLTF,TGTGCCAGCACCTTGCGCGGAAGTCCCTCTGGGGCCAACGTCCTGACTTTC
NA,TRBJ2-3,TRBV5-1,TRBD2,CATRLAPGTDTQYF,TGCGCCACCCGACTAGCTCCTGGGACAGATACGCAGTATTTT
once,TRBJ2-2,TRBV2,TRBD2,CASSSSSGSGTGELFF,TGTGCCAGCAGTTCTTCAAGCGGGAGTGGCACCGGGGAGCTGTTTTTT
NA,TRBJ1-5,TRBV7-9,NA,CACSLYSNQPQHF,TGTGCCTGTAGTCTCTATAGCAATCAGCCCCAGCATTTT
NA,TRBJ2-3,TRBV6-6,NA,CASSQDTDTQYF,TGTGCCAGCAGCCAGGACACAGATACGCAGTATTTT
NA,TRBJ1-3,TRBV19,NA,CASTDLSGNTIYF,TGTGCCAGTACAGATTTGTCTGGAAACACCATATATTTT
NA,TRBJ2-7,TRBV30,NA,CAWVPGSAAREQYF,TGTGCCTGGGTCCCGGGGTCCGCAGCTCGCGAGCAGTACTTC
NA,TRBJ1-3,TRBV4-1,NA,CASSPGGGRSGNTIYF,TGCGCCAGCAGCCCTGGGGGGGGGCGATCAGGAAACACCATATATTTT
NA,TRBJ2-1,TRBV27,NA,CASSFTKAPQFF,TGTGCCAGCAGTTTTACCAAAGCTCCCCAGTTCTTC
NA,TRBJ1-1,TRBV7-9,NA,CASSLFRDTEAFF,TGTGCCAGCAGCTTATTCAGGGACACTGAAGCTTTCTTT
NA,TRBJ1-2,TRBV19,NA,CASSEVGGPVTYTF,TGTGCCAGTAGTGAAGTGGGGGGACCGGTGACCTACACCTTC
NA,TRBJ1-3,TRBV5-4,TRBD1,CASSGTGSGNTIYF,TGTGCCAGCAGCGGGACAGGGTCTGGAAACACCATATATTTT
NA,TRBJ1-2,TRBV7-8,NA,CASSRLVLGGYTF,TGTGCCAGCAGCCGTTTAGTTCTGGGCGGCTACACCTTC
NA,TRBJ2-1,TRBV6-1,TRBD2,CASTYLWEGRNEQFF,TGTGCCAGCACCTACCTGTGGGAGGGCCGTAATGAGCAGTTCTTC
NA,TRBJ2-7,TRBV27,NA,CASSWRVSYEQYF,TGTGCCAGCAGTTGGAGGGTTTCCTACGAGCAGTACTTC
NA,TRBJ2-3,TRBV6-1,TRBD2,CASSEGLAGGTDTQYF,TGTGCCAGCAGTGAGGGACTAGCGGGGGGCACAGATACGCAGTATTTT
NA,TRBJ1-2,TRBV5-1,TRBD1,CASSPLRGSPSNYGYTF,TGCGCCAGCAGCCCGCTCAGGGGGTCACCTTCTAACTATGGCTACACCTTC
NA,TRBJ1-2,TRBV27,NA,CASSFAADYGYTF,TGTGCCAGCAGTTTTGCCGCAGACTATGGCTACACCTTC
NA,TRBJ1-3,TRBV18,NA,CASSPPVFRGGNTIYF,TGTGCCAGCTCACCACCGGTCTTTCGAGGTGGAAACACCATATATTTT
once,TRBJ2-1,TRBV19,TRBD1,CASDRTGYNEQFF,TGTGCCAGCGATAGGACAGGGTACAATGAGCAGTTCTTC
few,TRBJ1-4,TRBV20-1,TRBD1,CSARTGRKLFF,TGCAGTGCGAGGACAGGGCGGAAACTGTTTTTT
NA,TRBJ1-1,TRBV6-1,NA,CASIRREENTEAFF,TGTGCCAGCATTCGTCGAGAGGAGAACACTGAAGCTTTCTTT
once,TRBJ2-5,TRBV7-7,TRBD2,CASSLRAGGQETQYF,TGTGCTAGCAGCTTAAGGGCGGGAGGGCAAGAGACCCAGTACTTC
NA,TRBJ2-7,TRBV30,NA,CAWSVQGWEQYF,TGTGCCTGGAGTGTACAGGGTTGGGAGCAGTACTTC
NA,TRBJ1-1,TRBV7-3,NA,CASSPGQQATEAFF,TGTGCCAGCAGCCCCGGACAGCAGGCCACTGAAGCTTTCTTT
NA,TRBJ1-5,TRBV6-5,NA,CASRPRTGQPQHF,TGTGCCAGCAGGCCCAGAACAGGTCAGCCCCAGCATTTT